The entry below gives a single T cell receptor (beta chain) sequence along with its context. Its specificity is unknown. CDR1 and CDR2 (germline): MGHRA, YSYEKL. The CDR3 spans 18 residues. Trimming removed 5 bases at V and 0 bases at J, with 22 bases between. The sample belongs to a study of beta chain features in type 1 diabetes. General study points: Patients with type 1 diabetes showed fewer VDJ junction insertions and more deletions. PCR could preferentially amplify shorter templates, alike in patients and controls. Shortening of TCRB CDR3s, moderate but significant, appeared in all four CD4+ subsets of Type 1 diabetes patients.

The authors reverse transcribed all of the isolated RNA, so sequencing captured expressed TCRB transcripts. About 3.4 million reads on average were seen across naive, central memory and regulatory T cell samples. Clones were read by immunoSEQ multiplex PCR, and TCRdb kept only the in-frame ones, dropping some. Of hundreds of thousands of clones in the sample, over 7.5% were seen once. The material sequenced was naive CD4+ T cells from blood. The clonotype comes from a woman aged 18-29 years in good health. The rearrangement links TRBV4-1 to TRBJ1-1; tentatively, D is TRBD1 (5 bases). The CDR3 region is CASSSTLGGRVLNTEAFF. CDR3 coding DNA: TGCGCCAGCAGCTCAACCCTTGGGGGGAGGGTTTTGAACACTGAAGCTTTCTTT.